These T cell receptor beta chains were read from a single sample in a study of brain metastases from non-small cell lung cancer. Generated by immunoSEQ multiplex PCR, the TCRdb table keeps only in-frame clones and is missing some. Among more than 1,200 clones listed, roughly 79% were seen once. Material for sequencing was tumor-adjacent normal tissue. The source is a donor aged 40 or older with non-small cell lung cancer. Both conserved end residues are part of each CDR3. A D gene is named only where the DNA matches it firmly. Rows may omit the clone size; those that give it use once, few, many or a size class.

clone size,V gene,J gene,D gene,CDR3 DNA,CDR3 protein
NA,TRBV7-9,TRBJ2-5,NA,TGTGCCAGCAGCTTACTATGGGCCGAGACCCAGTACTTC,CASSLLWAETQYF
once,TRBV5-1,TRBJ1-6,NA,TGCGCCAGCAGTACGGAGGGGACCAATAATTCACCCTTCCATTTT,CASSTEGTNNSPFHF
NA,TRBV19,TRBJ1-1,NA,TGTGCCAGTAGTATGAAGAGAGACGCTGAAGCTTTCTTT,CASSMKRDAEAFF
once,TRBV28,TRBJ2-7,NA,TGTGCCAGCAGTCCGGTCGGGGGTTCCGAGCAGTACTTC,CASSPVGGSEQYF
NA,TRBV5-4,TRBJ2-7,NA,TGTGCCAGCAGCTTGGGGGTCTCCTACGAGCAGTACTTC,CASSLGVSYEQYF
NA,TRBV28,TRBJ1-5,TRBD1,TGTGCCAGCAGGGAGGGGGCAGGCCAGCCCCAGCATTTT,CASREGAGQPQHF
NA,TRBV5-1,TRBJ2-2,NA,TGCGCCAGCAGCTTGGAAGGTTACGCGAACACCGGGGAGCTGTTTTTT,CASSLEGYANTGELFF
NA,TRBV7-2,TRBJ1-5,NA,TGTGCCAGCAGCTTAGCCCGACAATTCAATCAGCCCCAGCATTTT,CASSLARQFNQPQHF
NA,TRBV30,TRBJ2-5,NA,TGTGCCTGTACCACAGTAAAAGAGACCCAGTACTTC,CACTTVKETQYF
NA,TRBV28,TRBJ1-1,NA,TGTGCCAGCAGTCCAGTGGGGGGAACTGAAGCTTTCTTT,CASSPVGGTEAFF
NA,TRBV2,TRBJ2-7,NA,TGTGCCAGCAGAACTCAGTACTACGAGCAGTACTTC,CASRTQYYEQYF
large,TRBV24-1,TRBJ2-1,NA,TGTGCCACCAAATCATCGGGGAATGAGCAGTTCTTC,CATKSSGNEQFF
few,TRBV6-4,TRBJ2-3,NA,TGTGCCAGCAGCTTAAGGGCTAGCGAGACAGATACGCAGTATTTT,CASSLRASETDTQYF
NA,TRBV18,TRBJ1-5,TRBD1,TGTGTCAGTTCGCAACAGGGGGGAATAGGTAATCAGCCCCAGCATTTT,CVSSQQGGIGNQPQHF
once,TRBV12-5,TRBJ1-2,NA,TGTGCTAGTGGTTTGCGAGGGATGGATAGCTACACCTTC,CASGLRGMDSYTF
NA,TRBV21-1,TRBJ2-7,NA,TGTGCCAGCAGCAGACCTCCAGGACTAGCGGGAGGCGAGCAGTACTTC,CASSRPPGLAGGEQYF
few,TRBV12-3/TRBV12-4,TRBJ2-2,NA,TGTGCCAGCAGTCACAACCCCACCGGGGAGCTGTTTTTT,CASSHNPTGELFF
NA,TRBV28,TRBJ2-5,NA,TGTGCCAGCAGTGCACCTTTCCGGACTGGCCAAGAGACCCAGTACTTC,CASSAPFRTGQETQYF
few,TRBV6-5,TRBJ2-7,TRBD1,TGTGCCAGCCGACAGGGGCTAGATATGGGCTACGAGCAGTACTTC,CASRQGLDMGYEQYF
few,TRBV23-1,TRBJ2-3,TRBD2,TGCGCCAGCACTCAAGTGGGACTAGCGGGAGCAGATACGCAGTATTTT,CASTQVGLAGADTQYF
NA,TRBV3-1/TRBV3-2,TRBJ1-3,NA,TGTGCCAGCAGCCAAGATGGCGCAGGGGCCGTCTCTGGAAACACCATATATTTT,CASSQDGAGAVSGNTIYF
NA,TRBV9,TRBJ1-3,NA,TGTGCCAGCACTCCACAGCCCTCTGGAAACACCATATATTTT,CASTPQPSGNTIYF
NA,TRBV5-1,TRBJ2-7,NA,TGCGCCAGCAGCATGACAGCCTACGAGCAGTACTTC,CASSMTAYEQYF
large,TRBV28,TRBJ1-1,NA,TGTGCCAGCAGTTTTAGTATGAACACTGAAGCTTTCTTT,CASSFSMNTEAFF
NA,TRBV6-5,TRBJ2-7,TRBD1,TGTGCCACCCAGGACAGGGATCACGAGCAGTACTTC,CATQDRDHEQYF
NA,TRBV7-2,TRBJ2-3,TRBD2,TGTGCCAGCAGCCATACCGGGACTAGCGGAGGGAAAGCAGATACGCAGTATTTT,CASSHTGTSGGKADTQYF
NA,TRBV9,TRBJ2-3,TRBD2,TGTACCAGCAGCTCCAGCGGGAGGGCCGGAGATACGCAGTATTTT,CTSSSSGRAGDTQYF
NA,TRBV27,TRBJ1-1,NA,TGTGCCAGCAGAATACAGGGAGGTAGCACTGAAGCTTTCTTT,CASRIQGGSTEAFF